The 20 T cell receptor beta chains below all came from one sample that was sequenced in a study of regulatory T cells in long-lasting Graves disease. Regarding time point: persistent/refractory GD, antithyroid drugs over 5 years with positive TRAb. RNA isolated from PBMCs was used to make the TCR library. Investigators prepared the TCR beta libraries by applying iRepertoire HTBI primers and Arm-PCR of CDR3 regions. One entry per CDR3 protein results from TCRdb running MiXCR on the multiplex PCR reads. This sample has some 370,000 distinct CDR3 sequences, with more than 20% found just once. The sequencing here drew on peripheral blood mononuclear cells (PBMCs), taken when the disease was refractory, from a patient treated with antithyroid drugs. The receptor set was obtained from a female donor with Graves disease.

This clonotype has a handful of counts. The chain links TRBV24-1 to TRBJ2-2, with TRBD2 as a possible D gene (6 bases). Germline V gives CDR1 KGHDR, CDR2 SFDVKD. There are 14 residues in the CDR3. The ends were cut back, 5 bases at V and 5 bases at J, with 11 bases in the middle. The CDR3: CATSVGGGTGELFF. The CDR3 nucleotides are TGTGCCACCAGTGTGGGAGGAGGAACCGGGGAGCTGTTTTTT.

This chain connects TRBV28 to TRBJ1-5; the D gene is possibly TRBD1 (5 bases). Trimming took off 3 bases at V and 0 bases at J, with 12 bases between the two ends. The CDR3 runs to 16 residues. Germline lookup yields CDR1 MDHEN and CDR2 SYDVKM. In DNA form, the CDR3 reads TGTGCCAGCAGTTTTGAGGGGACGATTAGCAATCAGCCCCAGCATTTT. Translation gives CASSFEGTISNQPQHF.

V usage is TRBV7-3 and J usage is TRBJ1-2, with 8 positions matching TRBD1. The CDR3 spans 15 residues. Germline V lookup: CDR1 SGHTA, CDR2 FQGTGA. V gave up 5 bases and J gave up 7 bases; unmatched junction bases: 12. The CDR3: CASSPRTGMHFGYTF. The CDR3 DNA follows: TGTGCCAGCAGCCCGCGGACAGGGATGCACTTTGGCTACACCTTC.

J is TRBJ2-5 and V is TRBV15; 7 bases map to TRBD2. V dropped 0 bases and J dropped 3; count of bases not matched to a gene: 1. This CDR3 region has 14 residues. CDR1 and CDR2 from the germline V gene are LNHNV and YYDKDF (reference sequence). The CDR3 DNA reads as TGTGCCACCAGCAGAGAGCTAGCGGAAGAGACCCAGTACTTC. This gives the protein CATSRELAEETQYF.

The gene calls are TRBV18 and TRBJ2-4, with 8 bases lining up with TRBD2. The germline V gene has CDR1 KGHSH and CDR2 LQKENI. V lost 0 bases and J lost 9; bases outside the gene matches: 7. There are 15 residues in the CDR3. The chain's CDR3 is CASSPPNGGGSIQYF. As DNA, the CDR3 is TGTGCCAGCTCACCACCGAACGGCGGGGGGAGCATTCAGTACTTC. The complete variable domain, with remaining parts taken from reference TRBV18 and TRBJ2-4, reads NAGVMQNPRHLVRRRGQEARLRCSPMKGHSHVYWYRQLPEEGLKFMVYLQKENIIDESGMPKERFSAEFPKEGPSILRIQQVVRGDSAAYFCASSPPNGGGSIQYFGAGTRLSVL.

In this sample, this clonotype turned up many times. The CDR3 spells CSARTVRGTYQETQYF. The DNA of the CDR3 is TGCAGTGCTAGGACAGTTAGGGGAACGTACCAAGAGACCCAGTACTTC. The genes are TRBV20-1 and TRBJ2-5; tentative D call: TRBD1 (5 bases). The CDR3 length is 16 residues. In germline, CDR1 is DFQATT, CDR2 SNEGSKA (reference sequence). Trimming took off 3 bases at V and 0 bases at J, with 17 bases between the two ends.

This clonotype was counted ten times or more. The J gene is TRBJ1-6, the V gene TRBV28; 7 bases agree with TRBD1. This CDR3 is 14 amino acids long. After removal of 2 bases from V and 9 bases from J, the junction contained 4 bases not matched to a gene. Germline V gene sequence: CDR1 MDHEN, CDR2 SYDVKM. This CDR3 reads CASSLSRGGSPLHF. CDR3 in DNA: TGTGCCAGCAGTTTAAGCAGGGGGGGTTCACCCCTCCACTTT.

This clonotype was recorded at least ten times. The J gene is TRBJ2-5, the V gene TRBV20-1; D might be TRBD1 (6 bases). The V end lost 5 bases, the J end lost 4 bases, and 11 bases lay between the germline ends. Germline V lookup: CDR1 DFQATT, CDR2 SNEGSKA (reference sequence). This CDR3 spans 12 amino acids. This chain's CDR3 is CSAEGQSETQYF. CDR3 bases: TGCAGTGCTGAAGGACAGTCAGAGACCCAGTACTTC.

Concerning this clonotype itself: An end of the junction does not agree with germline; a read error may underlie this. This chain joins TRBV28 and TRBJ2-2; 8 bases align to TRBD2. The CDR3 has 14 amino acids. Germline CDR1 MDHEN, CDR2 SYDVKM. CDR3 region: CAISTSEGPGELLF. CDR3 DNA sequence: TGTGCCATCTCGACTAGCGAAGGGCCCGGGGAGCTGCTTTTT. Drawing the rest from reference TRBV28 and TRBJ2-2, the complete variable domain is DVKVTQSSRYLVKRTGEKVFLECVQDMDHENMFWYRQDPGLGLRLIYFSYDVKMKEKGDIPEGYSVSREKKERFSLILESASTNQTSMYLCAISTSEGPGELLFGEGSRLTVL.

Here the CDR3 DNA reads TGTGCCTGGAGTGTAACAGGCCACGAGCAGTACTTC. It translates to CAWSVTGHEQYF. The V and J genes are TRBV30 and TRBJ2-7, with D possibly matching TRBD1 (5 bases). The CDR3 sequence is 12 residues long. Germline V gives CDR1 GTSNPN, CDR2 SVGIG (reference sequence). V was cut by 0 bases and J by 5 bases, with 8 bases left in between.

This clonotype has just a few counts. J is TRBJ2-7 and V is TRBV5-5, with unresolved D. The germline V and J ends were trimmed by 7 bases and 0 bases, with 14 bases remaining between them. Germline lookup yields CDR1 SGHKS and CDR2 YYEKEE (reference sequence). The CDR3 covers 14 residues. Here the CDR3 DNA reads TGTGCCAGCCAGGACCGGCAAAGCTCCTACGAGCAGTACTTC. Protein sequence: CASQDRQSSYEQYF.

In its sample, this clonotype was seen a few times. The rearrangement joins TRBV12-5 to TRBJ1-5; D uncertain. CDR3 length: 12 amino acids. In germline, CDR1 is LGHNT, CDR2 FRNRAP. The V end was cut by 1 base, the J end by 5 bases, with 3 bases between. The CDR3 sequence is CASGLEDQPQHF. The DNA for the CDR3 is TGTGCTAGTGGTTTGGAGGATCAGCCCCAGCATTTT.

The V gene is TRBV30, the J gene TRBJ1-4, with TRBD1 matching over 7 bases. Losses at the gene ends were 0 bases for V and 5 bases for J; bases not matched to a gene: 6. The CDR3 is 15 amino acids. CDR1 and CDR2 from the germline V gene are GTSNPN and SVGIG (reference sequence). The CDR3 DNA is TGTGCCTGGAGTGTACTGAGGGGGCCGAATGAAAAACTGTTTTTT. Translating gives CAWSVLRGPNEKLFF.

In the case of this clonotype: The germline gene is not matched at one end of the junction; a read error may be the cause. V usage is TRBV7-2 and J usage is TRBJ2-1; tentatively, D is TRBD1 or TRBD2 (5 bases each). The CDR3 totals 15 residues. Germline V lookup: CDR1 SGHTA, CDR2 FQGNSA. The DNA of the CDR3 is TGTGCCAGCATCTTACCCCGGGACCCCTCCGGTGAGCAGTTCTTC. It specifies CASILPRDPSGEQFF.

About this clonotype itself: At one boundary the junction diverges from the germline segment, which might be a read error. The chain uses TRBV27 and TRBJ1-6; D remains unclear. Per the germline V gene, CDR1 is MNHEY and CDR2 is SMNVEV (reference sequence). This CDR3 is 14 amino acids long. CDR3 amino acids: CVSSIRRNNSPLHF. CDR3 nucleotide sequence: TGTGTCAGCAGTATCAGGCGCAATAATTCACCCCTCCACTTT.

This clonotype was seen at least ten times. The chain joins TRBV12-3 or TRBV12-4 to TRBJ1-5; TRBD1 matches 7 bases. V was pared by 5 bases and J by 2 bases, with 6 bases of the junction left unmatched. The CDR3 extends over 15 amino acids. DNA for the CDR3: TGTGCCAGCAGTACTACAGGGGCTGGCAATCAGCCCCAGCATTTT. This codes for CASSTTGAGNQPQHF.

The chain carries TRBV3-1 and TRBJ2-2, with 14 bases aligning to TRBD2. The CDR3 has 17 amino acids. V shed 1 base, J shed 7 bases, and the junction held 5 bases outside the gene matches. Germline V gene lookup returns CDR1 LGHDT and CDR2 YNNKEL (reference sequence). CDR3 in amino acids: CASSQAGTSGRGGELFF. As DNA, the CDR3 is TGTGCCAGCAGCCAAGCCGGGACTAGCGGGAGAGGCGGGGAGCTGTTTTTT.

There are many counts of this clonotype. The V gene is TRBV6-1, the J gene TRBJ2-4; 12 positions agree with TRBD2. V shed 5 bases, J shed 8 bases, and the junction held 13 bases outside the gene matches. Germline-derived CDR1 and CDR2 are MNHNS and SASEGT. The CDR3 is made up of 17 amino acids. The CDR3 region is CASSPRTSGKVKDIQYF. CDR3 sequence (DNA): TGTGCCAGCAGTCCGAGGACTAGCGGGAAGGTGAAGGACATTCAGTACTTC.

In nucleotides, the CDR3 is TGTGCCAGCAACGTAGAGGGGACAGGGGACCTCCACGAGCAGTACTTC. Its translation: CASNVEGTGDLHEQYF. This chain links TRBV27 with TRBJ2-7; 10 bases agree with TRBD1. V gave up 7 bases and J gave up 5 bases; unmatched junction bases: 14. The CDR3 has 16 residues. Germline assignment: CDR1 MNHEY and CDR2 SMNVEV (reference sequence).

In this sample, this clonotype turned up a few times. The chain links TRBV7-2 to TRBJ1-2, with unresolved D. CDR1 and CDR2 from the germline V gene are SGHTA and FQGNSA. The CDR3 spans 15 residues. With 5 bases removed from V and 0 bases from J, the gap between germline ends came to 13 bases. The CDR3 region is CASSPHRLSNYGYTF. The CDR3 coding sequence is TGTGCCAGCAGCCCCCACCGATTGTCTAACTATGGCTACACCTTC.